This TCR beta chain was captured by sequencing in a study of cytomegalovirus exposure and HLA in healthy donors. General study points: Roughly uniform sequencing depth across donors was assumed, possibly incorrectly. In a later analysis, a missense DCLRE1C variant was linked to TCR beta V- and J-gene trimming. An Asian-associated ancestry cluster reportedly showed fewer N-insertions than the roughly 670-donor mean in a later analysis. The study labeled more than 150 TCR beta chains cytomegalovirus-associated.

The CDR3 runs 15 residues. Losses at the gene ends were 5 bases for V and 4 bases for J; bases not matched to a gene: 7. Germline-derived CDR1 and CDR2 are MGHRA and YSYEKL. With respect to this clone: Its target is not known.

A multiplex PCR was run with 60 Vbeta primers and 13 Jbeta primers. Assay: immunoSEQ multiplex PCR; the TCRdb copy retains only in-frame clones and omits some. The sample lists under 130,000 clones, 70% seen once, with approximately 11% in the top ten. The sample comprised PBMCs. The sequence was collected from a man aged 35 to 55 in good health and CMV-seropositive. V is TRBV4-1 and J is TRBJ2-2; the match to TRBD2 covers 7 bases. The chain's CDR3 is CASSGGGGSTGELFF. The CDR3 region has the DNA TGCGCCAGCAGCGGGGGTGGCGGGAGCACCGGGGAGCTGTTTTTT.